What follows are 24 T cell receptor beta chains derived from one specimen sequenced in a study of cytomegalovirus exposure and HLA in healthy donors. With 60 Vbeta and 13 Jbeta primers, the PCR was carried out. Using immunoSEQ multiplex PCR, the repertoire was profiled, and TCRdb retains in-frame clones only, with some absent. The table includes fewer than 150,000 clones, 80% detected once. The source material was PBMCs. These receptors were taken from a man under 40 in good health and CMV-seronegative.

The rearrangement uses TRBV28 and TRBJ2-3; possibly TRBD2 for D (6 bases). Trimming left V 4 bases short and J 4 bases short, with 15 bases between. The CDR3 has 15 amino acids. Germline CDR1 and CDR2: MDHEN and SYDVKM. The CDR3 bases are TGTGCCAGCAGTTATGGGGGAGGTGGGCCAGATACGCAGTATTTT. This sequence encodes CASSYGGGGPDTQYF.

The rearrangement uses TRBV7-6 and TRBJ2-5; 7 nucleotides agree with TRBD2. The CDR3 extends over 14 amino acids. Germline values: CDR1 SGHVS, CDR2 FNYEAQ. The V gene end was trimmed by 5 bases and the J gene end by 5 bases; junction bases not matched to a gene: 8. For the CDR3, the DNA is TGTGCCAGCAGCCGGCCGGAGGGAGGGGAGACCCAGTACTTC. Protein: CASSRPEGGETQYF.

The chain recombines TRBV6-6 with TRBJ1-5; 9 bases are shared with TRBD1. The germline gives CDR1 MNHNY, CDR2 SVGAGI (reference sequence). The trim removed 7 bases at V and 4 bases at J, leaving 5 bases unmatched. The CDR3 has 14 residues. CDR3 protein: CASTGQGLNQPQHF. The CDR3 region has the DNA TGTGCCAGCACTGGACAGGGGCTGAATCAGCCCCAGCATTTT.

CDR3 bases: TGTGCCAGCGAGAGTCCTGGGGAGGGGCAGCTAACAACTAATGAAAAACTGTTTTTT. This gives the protein CASESPGEGQLTTNEKLFF. The genes are TRBV27 and TRBJ1-4; perhaps TRBD1 as D (5 bases). V lost 8 bases and J 0 bases, leaving 25 bases between the germline ends. The CDR3 consists of 19 residues. Germline CDR1 and CDR2: MNHEY and SMNVEV (reference sequence).

The chain joins TRBV5-1 to TRBJ1-2; 7 bases map to TRBD1. This CDR3 has 14 amino acids. V shed 4 bases and J 2 bases; nucleotides not matched to a gene: 5. Germline CDR1 and CDR2: SGHRS and YFSETQ. CDR3 sequence (DNA): TGCGCCAGCAGCACCACAGGGGCGAACTATGGCTACACCTTC. This sequence encodes CASSTTGANYGYTF.

The chain recombines TRBV7-9 with TRBJ2-2; 13 bases map to TRBD2. With 5 bases clipped from V and 5 bases from J, the junction kept 5 bases outside the gene matches. The CDR3 consists of 16 residues. Per the germline V gene, CDR1 is SEHNR and CDR2 is FQNEAQ (reference sequence). The CDR3: CASSNTSGRATGELFF. As DNA, the CDR3 is TGTGCCAGCAGCAACACTAGCGGGAGGGCGACCGGGGAGCTGTTTTTT.

The chain carries TRBV11-2 and TRBJ2-7, with D possibly matching TRBD1 (6 bases). Germline V gives CDR1 SGHAT, CDR2 FQNNGV. Trimming left V 5 bases short and J 3 bases short, with 14 bases between. CDR3 length: 14 residues. CDR3 loop: CASSRINRVYEQYF. Written as DNA, the CDR3 is TGTGCCAGCAGCCGAATCAACAGGGTCTACGAGCAGTACTTC.

This clone was counted between two and nine times. V is TRBV30 and J is TRBJ1-1, with a tentative D call TRBD1 (6 bases). This CDR3 spans 12 amino acids. From germline, CDR1 is GTSNPN and CDR2 SVGIG (reference sequence). V lost 3 bases and J lost 4, with 9 bases in between. The CDR3 coding sequence is TGTGCCTGGAGCAGGGGCGTCACTGAAGCTTTCTTT. Translated, it gives CAWSRGVTEAFF.

This clone has just a few counts. This chain links TRBV6-6 with TRBJ2-1; TRBD2 is a possible D gene (6 bases). Germline CDR1 and CDR2: MNHNY and SVGAGI (reference sequence). With 4 bases removed from V and 6 bases from J, the gap between germline ends came to 7 bases. CDR3 length: 12 amino acids. The CDR3 sequence: CASSFGGNEQFF. The DNA of the CDR3 is TGTGCCAGCAGTTTCGGGGGCAATGAGCAGTTCTTC.

The V call is TRBV10-1, the J call TRBJ1-1, with D perhaps TRBD1 (5 bases). Per the germline V gene, CDR1 is WNHNN and CDR2 is SYGVQD (reference sequence). V was cut by 5 bases and J by 5 bases, with 12 bases left in between. This CDR3 has 13 amino acids. CDR3 residues: CASSWGRSTEAFF. CDR3 nucleotides: TGCGCCAGCAGTTGGGGCAGGTCGACTGAAGCTTTCTTT.

This chain joins TRBV10-2 and TRBJ2-7, with D tentatively TRBD1 (5 bases). Germline loops: CDR1 WSHSY, CDR2 SAAADI. CDR3 length: 14 amino acids. The V end was cut by 3 bases, the J end by 5 bases, with 14 bases between. Written as DNA, the CDR3 is TGCGCCAGCAGTGAAGGGGTTACTCTAAACGAGCAGTACTTC. It specifies CASSEGVTLNEQYF.

V is TRBV7-2 and J is TRBJ2-1; TRBD2 agrees at 8 bases. This CDR3 has 15 residues. Germline trimming cut 4 bases from V and 9 bases from J; bases unmatched to any gene: 11. The germline V gene has CDR1 SGHTA and CDR2 FQGNSA. CDR3 coding DNA: TGTGCCAGCAGCTCAAGGCCTCGGGCGGGGGGTGAGCAGTTCTTC. Translation gives CASSSRPRAGGEQFF.

This clone came up a few times. The J gene is TRBJ2-2, the V gene TRBV9, with a possible D match to TRBD2 (6 bases). This CDR3 comprises 15 residues. Looked up from germline, CDR1 is SGDLS and CDR2 is YYNGEE. Trimming took 3 bases from V and 8 from J, leaving 17 bases between them. The CDR3 loop is CASSEEGNGGGELFF. The CDR3 DNA follows: TGTGCCAGCAGCGAGGAGGGGAACGGAGGGGGGGAGCTGTTTTTT.

The chain recombines TRBV7-9 with TRBJ1-2, with 7 bases lining up with TRBD1. Germline V lookup: CDR1 SEHNR, CDR2 FQNEAQ (reference sequence). After removal of 2 bases from V and 2 bases from J, the junction contained 2 bases not matched to a gene. This CDR3 comprises 14 residues. DNA for the CDR3: TGTGCCAGCAGCTTACTGGGACAGAACTATGGCTACACCTTC. Translating gives CASSLLGQNYGYTF.

The chain couples TRBV9 to TRBJ2-1, with D perhaps TRBD2 (6 bases). The CDR3 totals 15 residues. In germline, CDR1 is SGDLS, CDR2 YYNGEE. The ends were cut back, 1 base at V and 6 bases at J, with 14 bases in the middle. In nucleotides, the CDR3 is TGTGCCAGCAGCGTAACCCTAGGAGCGGGCAATGAGCAGTTCTTC. Translation: CASSVTLGAGNEQFF.

This clone showed up just a few times. CDR3 protein: CASSPLAGGSVGETQYF. CDR3 DNA sequence: TGTGCCAGCAGCCCATTAGCGGGAGGGTCCGTCGGTGAGACCCAGTACTTC. The rearrangement links TRBV4-2 to TRBJ2-5; TRBD2 agrees at 11 bases. The CDR3 consists of 17 residues. J gave up 5 bases and V 4 bases, and 12 bases lay outside the gene matches. Germline V lookup: CDR1 LGHNA, CDR2 YNFKEQ.

In this sample, this clone turned up a few times. This chain uses TRBV2 with TRBJ2-7; 8 bases agree with TRBD2. In germline, CDR1 is SNHLY, CDR2 FYNNEI. The trim removed 6 bases at V and 2 bases at J, leaving 6 bases unmatched. The CDR3 has 14 amino acids. CDR3 in amino acids: CASRQTSVAYEQYF. As DNA, the CDR3 is TGTGCCAGCAGACAGACTAGCGTCGCCTACGAGCAGTACTTC.

V is TRBV19 and J is TRBJ1-5, with D possibly being TRBD1 (5 bases). Germline CDR1 LNHDA, CDR2 SQIVND (reference sequence). Deletions cut 7 bases from V and 1 base from J, with 14 bases between. The CDR3 length is 15 residues. For the CDR3, the DNA is TGTGCCAGTAAGCGGGGGGGGAGAAGCAATCAGCCCCAGCATTTT. Its translation: CASKRGGRSNQPQHF.

The genes are TRBV20-1 and TRBJ2-1; D possibly corresponds to TRBD1 (6 bases). From germline, CDR1 is DFQATT and CDR2 SNEGSKA (reference sequence). Trimming stripped 5 bases from V and 10 bases from J, with 9 bases between. This CDR3 has 10 residues. The CDR3 bases are TGCAGTGCTTTTAGGGGGGAGCAGTTCTTC. This codes for CSAFRGEQFF.

This chain connects TRBV10-3 to TRBJ2-6, with TRBD2 matching 10 bases. V was clipped by 4 bases and J by 2 bases; unmatched bases: 11. This CDR3 is built from 19 residues. Germline V CDR1 and CDR2: ENHRY, SYGVKD. The CDR3 nucleotides are TGTGCCATCAGTGCCGGGCTAGCGGGAGTGCGCCCTGGGGCCAACGTCCTGACTTTC. The encoded protein is CAISAGLAGVRPGANVLTF.

The V and J genes are TRBV7-2 and TRBJ2-1; TRBD1 agrees at 9 bases. The germline V gene encodes CDR1 SGHTA and CDR2 FQGNSA. After removal of 0 bases from V and 6 bases from J, the junction contained 3 bases not matched to a gene. The CDR3 covers 15 residues. CDR3 in amino acids: CASSLAGTGFNEQFF. CDR3 sequence (DNA): TGTGCCAGCAGCTTAGCCGGGACAGGGTTCAATGAGCAGTTCTTC.

V usage is TRBV28 and J usage is TRBJ2-3; 7 bases align to TRBD1. Germline CDR1 reads MDHEN; CDR2 reads SYDVKM. The CDR3 loop spans 15 amino acids. Trimming removed 6 bases from V and 0 bases from J; junction bases left unmatched: 6. The CDR3 region is CASRMPGQSTDTQYF. CDR3 in DNA: TGTGCCAGCAGGATGCCGGGACAGAGCACAGATACGCAGTATTTT.

This chain joins TRBV5-5 and TRBJ1-3, with D maybe TRBD1 (5 bases). The length of the CDR3 is 15 residues. Trimming stripped 4 bases from V and 4 bases from J, with 15 bases between. In germline, CDR1 is SGHKS, CDR2 YYEKEE (reference sequence). DNA for the CDR3: TGTGCCAGCAGCCTCCGTACAGGTTTCGGAAACACCATATATTTT. Its protein is CASSLRTGFGNTIYF.

CDR3 in amino acids: CASSLGPPRTDTQYF. As DNA, the CDR3 is TGTGCCAGCAGTCTCGGTCCCCCGAGGACAGATACGCAGTATTTT. J is TRBJ2-3 and V is TRBV27; no firm D call. The CDR3 has 15 residues. The V end lost 5 bases, the J end lost 3 bases, and 15 bases lay between the germline ends. Germline V CDR1 and CDR2: MNHEY, SMNVEV (reference sequence).